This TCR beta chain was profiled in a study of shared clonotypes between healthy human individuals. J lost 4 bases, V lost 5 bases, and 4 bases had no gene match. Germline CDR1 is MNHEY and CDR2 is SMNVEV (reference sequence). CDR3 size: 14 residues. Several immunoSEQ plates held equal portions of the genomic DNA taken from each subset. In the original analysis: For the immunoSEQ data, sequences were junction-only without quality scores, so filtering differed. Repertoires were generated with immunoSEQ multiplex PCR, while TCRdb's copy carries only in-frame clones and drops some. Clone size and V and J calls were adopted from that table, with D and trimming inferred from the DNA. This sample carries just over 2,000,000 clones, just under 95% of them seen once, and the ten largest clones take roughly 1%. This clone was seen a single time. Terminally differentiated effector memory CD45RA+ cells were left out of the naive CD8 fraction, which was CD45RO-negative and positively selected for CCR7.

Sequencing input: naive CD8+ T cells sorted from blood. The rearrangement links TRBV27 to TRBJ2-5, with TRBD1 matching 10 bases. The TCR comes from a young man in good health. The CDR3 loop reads CASSLGTGAETQYF. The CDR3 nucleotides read TGTGCCAGCAGTCTGGGGACAGGGGCAGAGACCCAGTACTTC.